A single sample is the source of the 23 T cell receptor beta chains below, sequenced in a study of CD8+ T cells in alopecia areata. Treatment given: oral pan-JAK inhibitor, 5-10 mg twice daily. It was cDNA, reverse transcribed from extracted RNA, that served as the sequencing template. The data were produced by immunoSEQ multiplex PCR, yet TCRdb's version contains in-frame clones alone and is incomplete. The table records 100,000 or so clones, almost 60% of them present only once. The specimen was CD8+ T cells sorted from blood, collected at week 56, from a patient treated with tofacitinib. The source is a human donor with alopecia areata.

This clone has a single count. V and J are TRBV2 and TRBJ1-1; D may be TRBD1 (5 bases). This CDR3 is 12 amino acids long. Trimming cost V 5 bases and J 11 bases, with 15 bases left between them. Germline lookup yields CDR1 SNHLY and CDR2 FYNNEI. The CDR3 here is CASSLPAEGAFF. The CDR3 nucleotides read TGTGCCAGCAGTCTCCCCGCCGAGGGGGCTTTCTTT.

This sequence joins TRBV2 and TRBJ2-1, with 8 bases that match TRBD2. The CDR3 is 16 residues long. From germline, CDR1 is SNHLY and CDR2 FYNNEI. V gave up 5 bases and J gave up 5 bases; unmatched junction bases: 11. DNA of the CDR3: TGTGCCAGCAGTCCCATCCTCGCGGGGGGAAACAATGAGCAGTTCTTC. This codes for CASSPILAGGNNEQFF.

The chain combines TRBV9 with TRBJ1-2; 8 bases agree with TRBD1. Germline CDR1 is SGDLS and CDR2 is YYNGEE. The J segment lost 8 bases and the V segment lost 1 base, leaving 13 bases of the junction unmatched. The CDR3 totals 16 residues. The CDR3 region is CASSVSGQGYAGGYTF. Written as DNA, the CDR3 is TGTGCCAGCAGCGTATCTGGACAGGGTTATGCGGGCGGCTACACCTTC. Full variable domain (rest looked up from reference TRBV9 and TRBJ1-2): DSGVTQTPKHLITATGQRVTLRCSPRSGDLSVYWYQQSLDQGLQFLIQYYNGEERAKGNILERFSAQQFPDLHSELNLSSLELGDSALYFCASSVSGQGYAGGYTFGSGTRLTVV.

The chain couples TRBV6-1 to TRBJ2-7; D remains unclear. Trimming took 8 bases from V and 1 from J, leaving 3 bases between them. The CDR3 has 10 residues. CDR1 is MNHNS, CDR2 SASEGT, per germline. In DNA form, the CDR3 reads TGTGCCAGCCAGTCCTACGAGCAGTACTTC. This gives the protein CASQSYEQYF.

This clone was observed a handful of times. As DNA, the CDR3 is TGTGCCAGTAACCGGGGGACTGAAGCTTTCTTT. This translates into CASNRGTEAFF. The chain uses TRBV7-9 and TRBJ1-1; a weak D match, TRBD1 (5 bases). Germline V lookup: CDR1 SEHNR, CDR2 FQNEAQ (reference sequence). Trimming stripped 9 bases from V and 5 bases from J, with 10 bases between. This CDR3 region has 11 residues. The complete variable domain, with remaining parts taken from reference TRBV7-9 and TRBJ1-1, reads DTGVSQNPRHKITKRGQNVTFRCDPISEHNRLYWYRQTLGQGPEFLTYFQNEAQLEKSRLLSDRFSAERPKGSFSTLEIQRTEQGDSAMYLCASNRGTEAFFGQGTRLTVV.

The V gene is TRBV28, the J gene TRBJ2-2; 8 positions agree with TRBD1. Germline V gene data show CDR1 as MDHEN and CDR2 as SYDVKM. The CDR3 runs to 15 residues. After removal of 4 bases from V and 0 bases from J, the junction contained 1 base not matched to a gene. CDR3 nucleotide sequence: TGTGCCAGCAGTTCGGACAGGGCGAACACCGGGGAGCTGTTTTTT. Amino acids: CASSSDRANTGELFF.

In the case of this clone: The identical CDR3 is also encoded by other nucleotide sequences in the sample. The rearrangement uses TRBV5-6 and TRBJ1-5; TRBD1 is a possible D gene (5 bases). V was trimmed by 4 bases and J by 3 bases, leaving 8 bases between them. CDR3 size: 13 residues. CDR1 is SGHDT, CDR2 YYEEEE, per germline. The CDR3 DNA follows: TGTGCCAGCAGCCTGGGGGTCAATCAGCCCCAGCATTTT. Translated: CASSLGVNQPQHF. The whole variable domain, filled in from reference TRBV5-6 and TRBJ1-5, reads DAGVTQSPTHLIKTRGQQVTLRCSPKSGHDTVSWYQQALGQGPQFIFQYYEEEERQRGNFPDRFSGHQFPNYSSELNVNALLLGDSALYLCASSLGVNQPQHFGDGTRLSIL.

CDR3 coding DNA: TGTGCCAGCAGACGGAGATCCCAGGAACCTGGGGCCAACGTCCTGACTTTC. This gives the protein CASRRRSQEPGANVLTF. V and J are TRBV9 and TRBJ2-6; unclear D gene. Looked up from germline, CDR1 is SGDLS and CDR2 is YYNGEE. V was trimmed by 5 bases and J by 2 bases, leaving 17 bases between them. This CDR3 is 17 amino acids long.

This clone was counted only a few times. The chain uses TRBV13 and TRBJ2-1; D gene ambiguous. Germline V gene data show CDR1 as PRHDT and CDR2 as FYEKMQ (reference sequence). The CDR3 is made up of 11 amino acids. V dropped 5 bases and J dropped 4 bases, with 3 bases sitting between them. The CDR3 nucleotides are TGTGCCAGCAGCGGATACAATGAGCAGTTCTTC. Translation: CASSGYNEQFF.

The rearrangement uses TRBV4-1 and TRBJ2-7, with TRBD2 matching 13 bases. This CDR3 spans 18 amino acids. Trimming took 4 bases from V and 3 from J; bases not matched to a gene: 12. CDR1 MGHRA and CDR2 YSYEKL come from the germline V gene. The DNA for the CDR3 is TGCGCCAGCAGCCCCAGACTAGCGGGGGGAAGTTGGAGCTACGAGCAGTACTTC. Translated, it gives CASSPRLAGGSWSYEQYF.

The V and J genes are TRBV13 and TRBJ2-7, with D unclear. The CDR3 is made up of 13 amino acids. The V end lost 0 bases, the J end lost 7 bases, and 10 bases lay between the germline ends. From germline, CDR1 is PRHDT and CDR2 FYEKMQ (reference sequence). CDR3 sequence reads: CASSLGRQEEQYF. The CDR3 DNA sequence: TGTGCCAGCAGCTTAGGCCGGCAGGAAGAGCAGTACTTC.

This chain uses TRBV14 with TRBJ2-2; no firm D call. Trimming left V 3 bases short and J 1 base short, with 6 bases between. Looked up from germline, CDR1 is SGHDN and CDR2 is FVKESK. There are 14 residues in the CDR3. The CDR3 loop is CASSQTVNTGELFF. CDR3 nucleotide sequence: TGTGCCAGCAGCCAGACGGTGAACACCGGGGAGCTGTTTTTT.

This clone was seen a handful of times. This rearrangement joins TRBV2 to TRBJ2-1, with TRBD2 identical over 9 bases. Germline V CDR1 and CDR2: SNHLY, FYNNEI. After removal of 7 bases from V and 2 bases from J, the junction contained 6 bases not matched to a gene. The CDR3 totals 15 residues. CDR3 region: CASKDSGSTYNEQFF. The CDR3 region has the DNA TGTGCCAGCAAAGATAGCGGGAGTACCTACAATGAGCAGTTCTTC.

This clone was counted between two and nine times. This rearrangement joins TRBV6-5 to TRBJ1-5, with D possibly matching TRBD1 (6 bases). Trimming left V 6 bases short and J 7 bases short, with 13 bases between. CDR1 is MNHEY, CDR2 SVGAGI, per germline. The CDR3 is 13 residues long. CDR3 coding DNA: TGTGCCAGCAGCACAGGGAATCAACAGCCCCAGCATTTT. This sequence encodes CASSTGNQQPQHF.

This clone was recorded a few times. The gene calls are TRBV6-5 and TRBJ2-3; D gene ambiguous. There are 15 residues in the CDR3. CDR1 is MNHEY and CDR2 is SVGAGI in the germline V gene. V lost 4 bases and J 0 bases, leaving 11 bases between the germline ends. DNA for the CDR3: TGTGCCAGCAGTTTGACTCCAGCTAGCACAGATACGCAGTATTTT. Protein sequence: CASSLTPASTDTQYF.

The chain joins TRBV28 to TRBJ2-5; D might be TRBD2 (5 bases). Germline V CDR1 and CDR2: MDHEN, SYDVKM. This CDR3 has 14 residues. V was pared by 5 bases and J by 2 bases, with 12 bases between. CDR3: CASSRPGLQETQYF. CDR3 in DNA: TGTGCCAGCAGTCGCCCCGGACTGCAAGAGACCCAGTACTTC.

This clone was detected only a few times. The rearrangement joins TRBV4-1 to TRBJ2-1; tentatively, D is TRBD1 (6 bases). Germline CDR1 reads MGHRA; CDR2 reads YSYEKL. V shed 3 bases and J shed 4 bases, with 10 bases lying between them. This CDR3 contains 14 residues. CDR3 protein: CASSQKDRYNEQFF. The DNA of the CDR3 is TGCGCCAGCAGCCAGAAAGACAGGTACAATGAGCAGTTCTTC.

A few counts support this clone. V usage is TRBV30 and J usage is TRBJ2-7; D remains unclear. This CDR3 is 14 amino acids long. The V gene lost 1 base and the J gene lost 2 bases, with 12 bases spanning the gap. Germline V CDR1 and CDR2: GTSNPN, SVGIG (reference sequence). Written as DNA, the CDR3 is TGTGCCTGGAGTGGGGGTCATGGGGCCTACGAGCAGTACTTC. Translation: CAWSGGHGAYEQYF.

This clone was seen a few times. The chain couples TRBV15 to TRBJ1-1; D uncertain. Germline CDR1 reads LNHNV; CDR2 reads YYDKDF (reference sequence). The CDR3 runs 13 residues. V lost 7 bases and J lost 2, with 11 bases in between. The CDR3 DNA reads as TGTGCCACCACCGCCGTCCCTAACACTGAAGCTTTCTTT. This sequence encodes CATTAVPNTEAFF.

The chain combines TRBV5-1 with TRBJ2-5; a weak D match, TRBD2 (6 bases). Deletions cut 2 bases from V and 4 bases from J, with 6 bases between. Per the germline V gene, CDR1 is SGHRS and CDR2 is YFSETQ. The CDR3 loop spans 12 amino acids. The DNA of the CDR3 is TGCGCCAGCAGCTTCGGGGGAGAGACCCAGTACTTC. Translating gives CASSFGGETQYF.

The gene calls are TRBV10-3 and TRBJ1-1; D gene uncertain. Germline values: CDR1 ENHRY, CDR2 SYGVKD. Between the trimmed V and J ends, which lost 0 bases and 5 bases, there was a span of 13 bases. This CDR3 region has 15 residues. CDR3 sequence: CAISESIGGSTEAFF. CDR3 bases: TGTGCCATCAGTGAGTCTATAGGTGGATCGACTGAAGCTTTCTTT.

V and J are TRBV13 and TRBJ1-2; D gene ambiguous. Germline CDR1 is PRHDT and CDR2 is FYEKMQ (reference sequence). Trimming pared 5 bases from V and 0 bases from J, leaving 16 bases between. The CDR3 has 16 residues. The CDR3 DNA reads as TGTGCCAGCAGCCCCCAAAGTTTCGGAGCTAACTATGGCTACACCTTC. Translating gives CASSPQSFGANYGYTF.

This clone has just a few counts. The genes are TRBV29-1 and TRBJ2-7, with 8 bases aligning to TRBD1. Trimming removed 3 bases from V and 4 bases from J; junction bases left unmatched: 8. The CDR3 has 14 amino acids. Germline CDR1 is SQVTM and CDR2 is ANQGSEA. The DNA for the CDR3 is TGCAGCGTTGAGGCCTCAGGGGGCGCGTACGAGCAGTACTTC. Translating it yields CSVEASGGAYEQYF.